The rows below give T cell receptor beta chains drawn from one sample of a study of identifying expanded T cells in peripheral blood. Clones were read by immunoSEQ multiplex PCR, and TCRdb kept only the in-frame ones, dropping some. The profile shows approximately 110,000 clones, 88% of them singletons. Sequenced: blood. The receptor source for this set is a person between 18 and 75 years old in good health. CDR3s include the opening cysteine and the closing phenylalanine or tryptophan. A D gene is named only where the DNA matches it firmly.

>TRBV18|TRBJ2-1|TRBD2
CASSPQGRGNEQFF
>TRBV11-2|TRBJ2-3|TRBD1
CASSRGQGGDTQYF
>TRBV12-5|TRBJ1-5|.
CASGYWSGTDNSNQPQHF
>TRBV5-1|TRBJ2-5|.
CASMAQTETQYF
>TRBV27|TRBJ2-5|TRBD2
CASSLMGGRAQETQYF
>TRBV2|TRBJ2-1|TRBD2
CASLSSGGENEQFF
>TRBV7-9|TRBJ2-7|TRBD1
CASSSTGTGVREQYF
>TRBV7-3|TRBJ2-3|.
CASSLTGGKDTQYF
>TRBV29-1|TRBJ1-1|.
CSVVNTANTEAFF
>TRBV2|TRBJ2-7|TRBD1
CARSVGTGVSEQYF
>TRBV6-6|TRBJ1-1|TRBD1
CASSEDRVNTEAFF
>TRBV27|TRBJ1-2|TRBD1
CASSPLGTGSNYGYTF
>TRBV28|TRBJ1-2|.
CASSLSRSYYGYTF
>TRBV27|TRBJ2-5|.
CASSFGVAETQYF
>TRBV6-1|TRBJ2-7|.
CATSRRNSYEQYF
>TRBV7-3|TRBJ2-2|.
CASSFLGPMMSTGELFF
>TRBV6-1|TRBJ1-2|.
CASSGVTINYGYTF
>TRBV4-1|TRBJ1-3|.
CASSRVALSSGNTIYF
>TRBV5-5|TRBJ1-1|.
CASSLNSNTEAFF
>TRBV11-2|TRBJ2-3|.
CASSPIGRVGTDTQYF
>TRBV4-1|TRBJ1-2|.
CASSQGRQWHYGYTF
>TRBV6-5|TRBJ2-5|.
CASRKLALQETQYF
>TRBV10-3|TRBJ2-7|.
CAISERLGAINEQYF
>TRBV5-1|TRBJ1-1|.
CASSAGQLMNTEAFF
>TRBV10-2|TRBJ2-1|.
CASSELAGEQFF
>TRBV7-3|TRBJ2-2|TRBD2
CASRAGVITGELFF
>TRBV7-9|TRBJ1-1|.
CASSQYGGSEAFF
>TRBV19|TRBJ1-5|.
CASSPERGNQPQHF
>TRBV19|TRBJ2-7|.
CASSIVGDGAYEQYF
>TRBV7-9|TRBJ2-7|TRBD1
CASSLDRGSYEQYF
>TRBV19|TRBJ2-1|TRBD2
CASSIALAGVIGYNEQFF
>TRBV28|TRBJ2-7|.
CASSSPGGGIYEQYF
>TRBV9|TRBJ2-7|.
CASSVEGSTSYEQYF
>TRBV2|TRBJ1-4|TRBD1
CASSYGTANEKLFF
>TRBV10-3|TRBJ2-3|TRBD1
CAISEPGTGGPDTQYF
>TRBV5-4|TRBJ1-1|.
CASSPAGIYTEAFF
>TRBV21-1|TRBJ2-1|.
CATPGGRVCNEQFF
>TRBV13|TRBJ2-2|.
CASSLVQGNTGELFF
>TRBV7-3|TRBJ2-2|TRBD2
CASSLTPSGKITGELFF
>TRBV28|TRBJ1-4|TRBD1
CASRTTGTGVWTNEKLFF
>TRBV7-9|TRBJ2-1|TRBD2
CASASGTYNEQFF
>TRBV30|TRBJ1-5|TRBD1
CAWSRQGDQPQHF
>TRBV2|TRBJ2-7|TRBD2
CASSVGRSGTYEQYF
>TRBV7-2|TRBJ1-2|.
CASSPDSLYGYTF
>TRBV19|TRBJ2-1|.
CASSIWGDPPFF
>TRBV7-2|TRBJ1-5|TRBD1
CASSLVSGGGQPQHF
>TRBV5-1|TRBJ2-3|TRBD2
CASSQGGIADTQYF